This T cell receptor beta chain was sequenced during a study of blood T cell repertoires in COVID-19. Study information: Both acute and convalescent COVID-19 samples were obtained from the United States, Italy and Spain. In each case, the material was cDNA or gDNA derived from T cells, B-cell-depleted T cells, or PBMCs.

In the source study's methods: Estimation of nucleated cell counts relied on the amplification of reference gene primers. TCRdb's table, derived via immunoSEQ multiplex PCR, lists solely in-frame clones and lacks some. V and J calls and clone size are given by that table; D and trimming were obtained from the DNA. Here the sample spans about 230,000 clones, 85% to 90% being singletons. The CDR3 runs 13 residues. Trimming shortened V by 6 bases and J by 3 bases, and 11 bases separated the two germline ends. The receptor was isolated from a middle-aged man with COVID-19, enrolled during active disease. This rearrangement joins TRBV12-3 or TRBV12-4 to TRBJ1-1, with D perhaps TRBD1 (6 bases). What was sequenced was peripheral blood. CDR3 loop: CASSRGKDTEAFF. The CDR3 DNA reads as TGTGCCAGCAGCAGGGGAAAGGACACTGAAGCTTTCTTT.